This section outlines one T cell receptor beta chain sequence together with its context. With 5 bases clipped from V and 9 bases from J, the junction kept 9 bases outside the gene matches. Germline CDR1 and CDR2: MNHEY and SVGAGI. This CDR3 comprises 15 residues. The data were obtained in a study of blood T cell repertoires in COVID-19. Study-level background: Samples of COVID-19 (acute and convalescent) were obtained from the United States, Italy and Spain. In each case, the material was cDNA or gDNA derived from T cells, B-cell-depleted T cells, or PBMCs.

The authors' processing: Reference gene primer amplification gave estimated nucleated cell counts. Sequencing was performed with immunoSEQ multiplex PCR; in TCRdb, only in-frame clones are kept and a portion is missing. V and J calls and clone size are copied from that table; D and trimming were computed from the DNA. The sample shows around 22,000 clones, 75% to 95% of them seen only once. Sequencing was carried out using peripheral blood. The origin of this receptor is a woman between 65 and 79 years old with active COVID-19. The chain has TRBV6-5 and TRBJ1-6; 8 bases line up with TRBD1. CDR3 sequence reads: CASSRDRHGGSPLHF. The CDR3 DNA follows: TGTGCCAGCAGTCGGGACAGGCATGGGGGTTCACCCCTCCACTTT.